Listed below are T cell receptor beta chains from one sample, sequenced in a study of graft-versus-host responses after intestinal transplantation. Their target antigens are unknown. Clones were sequenced by immunoSEQ multiplex PCR, and TCRdb holds only the in-frame ones, with some missing. The repertoire holds more than 100,000 clones, with about 95% as singletons. This specimen was unstimulated CD8+ T cells sorted from spleen or lymph node cells, taken before intestinal transplant. The receptors shown here come from a human donor who received an intestinal transplant. CDR3s include the opening cysteine and the closing phenylalanine or tryptophan. The D gene is left open where the match is weak. Expanded clones get a size class; other rows say once, few or many, or leave the size out.

-,TRBV15,TRBJ2-7,-,TGTGCCACCAGCAGAGATCGACGGCGCGAGCAGTACTTC,CATSRDRRREQYF
-,TRBV11-2,TRBJ2-3,-,TGTGCCAGCAGCTTAGATATGGAGCGGTTCACAGATACGCAGTATTTT,CASSLDMERFTDTQYF
-,TRBV27,TRBJ2-1,-,TGTGCCAGCAGTTTGGTTGCTAGGTCATACAATGAGCAGTTCTTC,CASSLVARSYNEQFF
-,TRBV7-6,TRBJ2-5,TRBD2,TGTGCCAGCAGCGAGACTAGCGGGAGAGGAGAGACCCAGTACTTC,CASSETSGRGETQYF
-,TRBV27,TRBJ2-5,TRBD1,TGTGCCAGCAGCCAGGGGGAGTCCCCAGTGGAGACCCAGTACTTC,CASSQGESPVETQYF
-,TRBV5-1,TRBJ1-5,-,TGCGCCAGCACCACTGCGGGGGGCGAGGTCAATCAGCCCCAGCATTTT,CASTTAGGEVNQPQHF
-,TRBV5-5,TRBJ2-7,TRBD1,TGTGCCAGCAGCCCTGGACAGGGTTATTACGAGCAGTACTTC,CASSPGQGYYEQYF
-,TRBV28,TRBJ2-4,-,TGTGCCAGCAACCCGACGCAGATAGCCAAAAACATTCAGTACTTC,CASNPTQIAKNIQYF
-,TRBV28,TRBJ2-1,TRBD2,TGTGCCAGCAGTAGTAGCGGGACCCCCTACAATGAGCAGTTCTTC,CASSSSGTPYNEQFF
-,TRBV4-3,TRBJ2-7,TRBD1,TGCGCCAGCAGCGGGGACAGGGCGTCCGAGCAGTACTTC,CASSGDRASEQYF
-,TRBV12-5,TRBJ1-2,TRBD1,TGTGCTAGTGGTTTGGGGGATACAGGGGAGCGTGAGGGCTACACCTTC,CASGLGDTGEREGYTF
-,TRBV6-8,TRBJ2-1,-,TGTGCCAGCAGTTACTCGAACTTCGGTCATAAGCAGTTCTTC,CASSYSNFGHKQFF
-,TRBV10-2,TRBJ1-1,TRBD1,TGCGCCAGCAATCCAGGGGGTCCTGAAGCTTTCTTT,CASNPGGPEAFF
-,TRBV30,TRBJ1-2,-,TGTGCCGGGGCTGTGGGCGGCTACACCTTC,CAGAVGGYTF
-,TRBV10-3,TRBJ2-7,TRBD1,TGTGCCATCAGTCCCTTAGAGCTGGACAGGGCTGACGAGCAGTACTTC,CAISPLELDRADEQYF
-,TRBV5-1,TRBJ1-1,TRBD1,TGCGCCAGCAGCTCGACGCAGGGGGCGAGACGGACTGAAGCTTTCTTT,CASSSTQGARRTEAFF
-,TRBV19,TRBJ2-3,TRBD1,TGTGCCAGTGGACTTGAGGGGGCGTCTAGCACAGATACGCAGTATTTT,CASGLEGASSTDTQYF
-,TRBV7-2,TRBJ2-1,TRBD2,TGTGCCAGCAGCCGGTACATGTCAGGACTAGCGGGATGGGGCAATGAGCAGTTCTTC,CASSRYMSGLAGWGNEQFF
-,TRBV11-2,TRBJ2-7,-,TGTGCCAGCAGATCTCAGGGATACCTCTACGAGCAGTACTTC,CASRSQGYLYEQYF
-,TRBV7-3,TRBJ2-1,TRBD1,TGTGCCAGCAGCCCCGACAGGGGCGTAAGGCAGTTCTTC,CASSPDRGVRQFF
-,TRBV10-3,TRBJ1-1,-,TGTGCCATCAGTGACACGGGTAGCACTGAAGCTTTCTTT,CAISDTGSTEAFF
few,TRBV6-5,TRBJ1-1,TRBD1,TGTGCCAGCAGTTACTCGAGTCCAGGGGGACACACTGAAGCTTTCTTT,CASSYSSPGGHTEAFF
-,TRBV4-3,TRBJ2-1,TRBD2,TGCGCCAGCAGCCAAGCCCAGGGCGGGAGGGCCTACAATGAGCAGTTCTTC,CASSQAQGGRAYNEQFF
-,TRBV9,TRBJ2-3,-,TGTGCCAGCAGCTTCCTTACCACAGATACGCAGTATTTT,CASSFLTTDTQYF
-,TRBV4-3,TRBJ2-7,-,TGCGCCAGCAGCCAAGATGGGGGGGCGAGACCCTACGAGCAGTACTTC,CASSQDGGARPYEQYF
-,TRBV28,TRBJ1-5,-,TGTGCCAGCAGTTTTGGGGGGTGCAATCAGCCCCAGCATTTT,CASSFGGCNQPQHF
-,TRBV5-4,TRBJ2-1,TRBD2,TGTGCCAGCAGCTTGGATCTAGCGGATGAGCAGTTCTTC,CASSLDLADEQFF
-,TRBV7-9,TRBJ2-1,TRBD2,TGTGCCAGCAGTCATGGGGCTAGCGGGAGGTTAAGGTCCTACAATGAGCAGTTCTTC,CASSHGASGRLRSYNEQFF
-,TRBV28,TRBJ2-1,TRBD2,TGTGCCAGCAGTTTGGGGACTAGTCCCTACAATGAGCAGTTCTTC,CASSLGTSPYNEQFF
-,TRBV4-3,TRBJ2-7,-,TGCGCCAGCAGCCAAGATATCAGTTCCTACGAGCAGTACTTC,CASSQDISSYEQYF
-,TRBV9,TRBJ2-5,-,TGTGCCAGCAGCCCCGGGACGTCAGAGACCCAGTACTTC,CASSPGTSETQYF